Sequencing of this T cell receptor (beta chain) was carried out in a study of regulatory T cells in long-lasting Graves disease. In the study overall: Antithyroid drugs had been taken under 3 months by newly diagnosed Graves' patients.

There are 13 residues in the CDR3. CDR1 SGHKS and CDR2 YYEKEE come from the germline V gene (reference sequence). Trimming took off 2 bases at V and 5 bases at J, with 10 bases between the two ends. Sequencing libraries for TCR beta were prepared with iRepertoire HTBI primers and Arm-PCR of CDR3 regions. Each CDR3 protein gets one entry after TCRdb re-called the multiplex PCR reads with MiXCR. The table shows around 400,000 distinct CDR3 sequences, with approximately 12% occurring only once. The sample's time point: newly diagnosed GD, antithyroid drugs for less than 3 months. Construction of the TCR library relied on RNA isolated from PBMCs. Study-level findings and limits: TCR diversity was lower in persistent Graves' patients than in newly diagnosed ones.

This clonotype has just a few counts. Its antigen remains unidentified. The sample was also reused in another study, on T cells in Graves' hyperthyroidism and ophthalmopathy. That study reports: An initial round of RT-PCR targeting the TCR CDR3 relied on the HTBI primer set. In the blood, most expanded thyroid clonotypes above 0.001 appeared as well.

Specimen: peripheral blood mononuclear cells (PBMCs), collected at new diagnosis, from a patient treated with antithyroid drugs. The clonotype originates from a woman under 30 with Graves disease. The chain employs TRBV5-5 and TRBJ2-5; D is possibly TRBD2 (5 bases). CDR3 nucleotides: TGTGCCAGCAGCTTCCGCGGGTGGGAGACCCAGTACTTC. Protein sequence: CASSFRGWETQYF. Based on the CDR3 plus reference TRBV5-5 and TRBJ2-5, the full variable domain is DAGVTQSPTHLIKTRGQQVTLRCSPISGHKSVSWYQQVLGQGPQFIFQYYEKEERGRGNFPDRFSARQFPNYSSELNVNALLLGDSALYLCASSFRGWETQYFGPGTRLLVL.